What follows are 18 T cell receptor beta chains derived from one specimen sequenced in a study of shared clonotypes between healthy human individuals. It was CD45RO-negative cells, positively selected for CCR7, that made up naive CD8 cells, with terminally differentiated effector memory CD45RA+ cells excluded. Clones were sequenced by immunoSEQ multiplex PCR, and TCRdb holds only the in-frame ones, with some missing. Of about 580,000 clones in the sample, roughly 98% were seen once. The sequencing sample was made of naive CD8+ T cells sorted from blood. These receptors were collected from a man aged 30-40 years in good health.

This chain links TRBV28 with TRBJ2-7, with a possible D match to TRBD1 (6 bases). Germline V lookup: CDR1 MDHEN, CDR2 SYDVKM. V dropped 3 bases and J dropped 5 bases, with 14 bases sitting between them. CDR3 length: 14 residues. This chain's CDR3 is CASSFGTGKNEQYF. CDR3 bases: TGTGCCAGCAGTTTTGGAACAGGGAAGAACGAGCAGTACTTC.

This sequence joins TRBV9 and TRBJ2-7, with 7 bases aligning to TRBD2. Germline CDR1 reads SGDLS; CDR2 reads YYNGEE. The V gene end was trimmed by 0 bases and the J gene end by 3 bases; junction bases not matched to a gene: 15. The CDR3 sequence is 18 residues long. CDR3 loop: CASSVGPIGGAGDYEQYF. The CDR3 coding sequence is TGTGCCAGCAGCGTAGGTCCCATCGGCGGGGCGGGAGACTACGAGCAGTACTTC.

This sequence joins TRBV5-8 and TRBJ1-5; D gene ambiguous. The V and J ends lost 0 bases and 7 bases respectively, with 14 bases between them. In germline, CDR1 is SGHTS, CDR2 YDEGEE. The CDR3 is 15 amino acids. The CDR3 here is CASSLAPMVRQPQHF. CDR3 DNA: TGTGCCAGCAGCTTGGCTCCCATGGTCCGCCAGCCCCAGCATTTT. The whole variable domain, filled in from reference TRBV5-8 and TRBJ1-5, reads EAGVTQSPTHLIKTRGQQATLRCSPISGHTSVYWYQQALGLGLQFLLWYDEGEERNRGNFPPRFSGRQFPNYSSELNVNALELEDSALYLCASSLAPMVRQPQHFGDGTRLSIL.

As regards this clone: The same CDR3 arises from other DNA sequences in this sample as well. V gene TRBV9 combines with J gene TRBJ2-3, with a weak D call TRBD2 (6 bases). Germline V CDR1 and CDR2: SGDLS, YYNGEE. The CDR3 is made up of 15 amino acids. V was cut by 0 bases and J by 0 bases, with 8 bases left in between. The CDR3 DNA reads as TGTGCCAGCAGCGTAGGCGGGATAAGCACAGATACGCAGTATTTT. This sequence encodes CASSVGGISTDTQYF.

The rearrangement links TRBV4-1 to TRBJ2-7, with TRBD1 identical over 7 bases. The CDR3 runs to 17 residues. Germline V gives CDR1 MGHRA, CDR2 YSYEKL. J lost 0 bases, V lost 1 base, and 9 bases had no gene match. This CDR3 reads CASSQVTNDRASYEQYF. The DNA for the CDR3 is TGCGCCAGCAGCCAAGTTACGAACGACAGGGCCTCCTACGAGCAGTACTTC.

The chain has TRBV27 and TRBJ2-7, with 9 bases identical to TRBD2. The CDR3 is 15 residues long. Trimming cost V 5 bases and J 2 bases; bases outside gene matches: 7. The germline V gene encodes CDR1 MNHEY and CDR2 SMNVEV (reference sequence). CDR3 in amino acids: CASSRGTSIAYEQYF. The CDR3 DNA reads as TGTGCCAGCAGTCGCGGGACTAGCATCGCCTACGAGCAGTACTTC.

The V call is TRBV11-2, the J call TRBJ2-7; D call uncertain. V lost 3 bases and J 3 bases, leaving 9 bases between the germline ends. This CDR3 is 13 amino acids long. Germline-derived CDR1 and CDR2 are SGHAT and FQNNGV. CDR3 bases: TGTGCCAGCAGCTTCAATGCTTTCTACGAGCAGTACTTC. Its translation: CASSFNAFYEQYF.

The chain links TRBV11-2 to TRBJ2-3, with a tentative D call TRBD2 (5 bases). The V and J ends lost 5 bases and 2 bases respectively, with 11 bases between them. The CDR3 is 14 residues long. The germline gives CDR1 SGHAT, CDR2 FQNNGV. The CDR3: CASSGLKVTDTQYF. The DNA for the CDR3 is TGTGCCAGCAGCGGACTCAAAGTCACAGATACGCAGTATTTT. The full variable domain, completed using reference TRBV11-2 and TRBJ2-3, is EAGVAQSPRYKIIEKRQSVAFWCNPISGHATLYWYQQILGQGPKLLIQFQNNGVVDDSQLPKDRFSAERLKGVDSTLKIQPAKLEDSAVYLCASSGLKVTDTQYFGPGTRLTVL.

This clone was observed a single time. The chain joins TRBV6-1 to TRBJ2-5, with a weak D call TRBD1 (6 bases). Germline loops: CDR1 MNHNS, CDR2 SASEGT. The CDR3 length is 17 residues. V was trimmed by 4 bases and J by 4 bases, leaving 22 bases between them. The CDR3 DNA is TGTGCCAGCAGTGTTCTCCCGGTGGGGGCGATTCGAGAGACCCAGTACTTC. This codes for CASSVLPVGAIRETQYF.

The chain couples TRBV11-2 to TRBJ2-1; D ambiguous. Germline V gene sequence: CDR1 SGHAT, CDR2 FQNNGV. V lost 5 bases to trimming and J lost 7 bases, with 9 bases between them. The CDR3 length is 12 residues. CDR3 in DNA: TGTGCCAGCAGCCTAATGGCGAATGAGCAGTTCTTC. It encodes CASSLMANEQFF.

The sample holds one count of this clone. V gene TRBV9 combines with J gene TRBJ2-1, with 8 bases matching TRBD1. Germline V gene sequence: CDR1 SGDLS, CDR2 YYNGEE. CDR3 size: 15 residues. J gave up 7 bases and V 0 bases, and 6 bases lay outside the gene matches. The CDR3 DNA follows: TGTGCCAGCAGCGTAGGCAGGGGGCTTTTGAATGAGCAGTTCTTC. It specifies CASSVGRGLLNEQFF.

The V gene is TRBV27, the J gene TRBJ2-1; the D gene is possibly TRBD1 (6 bases). Germline CDR1 reads MNHEY; CDR2 reads SMNVEV (reference sequence). The CDR3 is 15 residues long. The V gene lost 5 bases and the J gene lost 5 bases, with 16 bases spanning the gap. The CDR3 DNA sequence: TGTGCCAGCAGTCCAATCGGGACACCTGACAATGAGCAGTTCTTC. As protein: CASSPIGTPDNEQFF.

V and J are TRBV7-2 and TRBJ1-5, with D hard to call. V lost 0 bases, J lost 6 bases, and 15 bases lay in between. CDR3 length: 16 amino acids. Germline assignment: CDR1 SGHTA and CDR2 FQGNSA. The CDR3 spells CASSLAGRSAGQPQHF. CDR3 bases: TGTGCCAGCAGCTTAGCTGGGCGATCGGCGGGTCAGCCCCAGCATTTT.

V gene TRBV27 combines with J gene TRBJ2-7; 10 bases are shared with TRBD2. V lost 5 bases to trimming and J lost 7 bases; unmatched junction nucleotides: 11. Germline lookup yields CDR1 MNHEY and CDR2 SMNVEV (reference sequence). The CDR3 sequence is 15 residues long. The CDR3 DNA follows: TGTGCCAGCAGTCAGTTAGCGGGAGGAGGACCAGAGCAGTACTTC. This codes for CASSQLAGGGPEQYF.

The V and J genes are TRBV29-1 and TRBJ2-7, with D tentatively TRBD1 (6 bases). Germline V gene sequence: CDR1 SQVTM, CDR2 ANQGSEA. There are 14 residues in the CDR3. Deletions cut 7 bases from V and 1 base from J, with 17 bases between. The CDR3 DNA is TGCAGCGCCTGGGGGCAGGGGTCATCCTACGAGCAGTACTTC. Its protein product is CSAWGQGSSYEQYF.

V gene TRBV7-9 combines with J gene TRBJ1-1; D perhaps matches TRBD1 (6 bases). V lost 5 bases, J lost 2 bases, and 15 bases lay in between. This CDR3 contains 15 residues. Germline CDR1 and CDR2: SEHNR and FQNEAQ (reference sequence). CDR3 protein: CASSPPDSTNTEAFF. As DNA, the CDR3 is TGTGCCAGCAGCCCCCCGGACAGTACCAACACTGAAGCTTTCTTT.

The rearrangement uses TRBV27 and TRBJ2-7; D perhaps matches TRBD2 (6 bases). Per the germline V gene, CDR1 is MNHEY and CDR2 is SMNVEV (reference sequence). Trimming removed 7 bases from V and 6 bases from J, with 16 bases in between. The CDR3 is 13 amino acids. CDR3 region: CASTHRGGREQYF. The CDR3 nucleotides are TGTGCCAGCACCCACCGTGGAGGGCGCGAGCAGTACTTC.

V is TRBV9 and J is TRBJ2-7, with D perhaps matching TRBD1 (6 bases). There are 18 residues in the CDR3. Between the trimmed V and J ends, which lost 0 bases and 4 bases, there was a span of 23 bases. The germline V gene encodes CDR1 SGDLS and CDR2 YYNGEE. The CDR3 DNA reads as TGTGCCAGCAGCGTAGAGGGACACATCCCTGGCCCCTGTTACGAGCAGTACTTC. It yields the protein CASSVEGHIPGPCYEQYF.